Following are 24 T cell receptor beta chains from one sample sequenced in a study of beta chain features in type 1 diabetes. As every portion of the isolated RNA was reverse transcribed, the sequencing read expressed TCRB transcripts. Sequenced by immunoSEQ multiplex PCR; TCRdb stores in-frame clones only, minus some. The repertoire has approximately 120,000 clones, about two fifths of them found once; the top ten carry roughly 0.07%. The specimen sequenced was stem cell memory CD4+ T cells from blood. The receptor set was obtained from a woman younger than 35 in good health.

This chain joins TRBV7-6 and TRBJ2-1, with TRBD1 matching over 9 bases. Unmatched junction bases numbered 4, after V lost 5 bases and J lost 8 bases. CDR1 SGHVS and CDR2 FNYEAQ come from the germline V gene. This CDR3 region has 13 residues. The CDR3 sequence: CASSLDRGDEQFF. The CDR3 bases are TGTGCCAGCAGCCTCGACAGGGGGGATGAGCAGTTCTTC.

The rearrangement links TRBV27 to TRBJ1-5, with TRBD1 matching 9 bases. Germline lookup yields CDR1 MNHEY and CDR2 SMNVEV (reference sequence). The CDR3 runs to 16 residues. The ends lost 9 bases at V and 4 bases at J; junction bases unmatched: 13. The CDR3 coding sequence is TGTGCCAGTTGGGACAGGGTAGACGGCGGGAATCAGCCCCAGCATTTT. Amino acid sequence: CASWDRVDGGNQPQHF.

This sequence joins TRBV20-1 and TRBJ2-4; no clear D gene. Trimming removed 7 bases from V and 0 bases from J, with 4 bases in between. The CDR3 loop spans 11 amino acids. Per the germline V gene, CDR1 is DFQATT and CDR2 is SNEGSKA (reference sequence). Written as DNA, the CDR3 is TGCAGTGTTCTAGCCAAAAACATTCAGTACTTC. Translating it yields CSVLAKNIQYF.

The chain has TRBV7-9 and TRBJ2-2, with 8 nucleotides matching TRBD1. The length of the CDR3 is 18 residues. Trimming cost V 3 bases and J 3 bases; bases outside gene matches: 12. The germline CDR1 and CDR2 sequences are SEHNR and FQNEAQ (reference sequence). CDR3 sequence (DNA): TGTGCCAGCAGCTTTCTGACCCGACAGGGGAAGTACACCGGGGAGCTGTTTTTT. It encodes CASSFLTRQGKYTGELFF.

Only one count was recorded for this clone. The genes are TRBV27 and TRBJ2-2; D remains unclear. The germline V gene encodes CDR1 MNHEY and CDR2 SMNVEV (reference sequence). CDR3 length: 13 residues. With 3 bases removed from V and 6 bases from J, the gap between germline ends came to 8 bases. The CDR3 is CASSFTGAGELFF. Written as DNA, the CDR3 is TGTGCCAGCAGTTTCACGGGTGCCGGGGAGCTGTTTTTT.

For this clone: The same CDR3 is also encoded by other DNA sequences in this sample. This rearrangement joins TRBV5-1 to TRBJ1-5; the D gene is possibly TRBD1 (6 bases). Germline CDR1 and CDR2: SGHRS and YFSETQ. Trimming cost V 0 bases and J 6 bases, with 10 bases left between them. The CDR3 runs 14 residues. CDR3 region: CASSLDGRGQPQHF. The CDR3 DNA reads as TGCGCCAGCAGCTTGGACGGCAGGGGTCAGCCCCAGCATTTT.

The genes are TRBV6-6 and TRBJ1-2, with 7 bases aligning to TRBD1. The V and J ends lost 8 bases and 4 bases, in that order; junction bases with no gene match: 10. The CDR3 runs to 14 residues. Looked up from germline, CDR1 is MNHNY and CDR2 is SVGAGI (reference sequence). The CDR3 DNA is TGTGCCAGCCTCTACGGAGAGGGGGCCTATGGCTACACCTTC. The encoded protein is CASLYGEGAYGYTF.

V is TRBV30 and J is TRBJ1-4; the D gene is possibly TRBD1 (6 bases). The CDR3 loop spans 14 amino acids. The germline V gene has CDR1 GTSNPN and CDR2 SVGIG (reference sequence). The ends were cut back, 4 bases at V and 6 bases at J, with 15 bases in the middle. The CDR3: CAWTPQGRDEKLFF. CDR3 nucleotides: TGTGCCTGGACCCCCCAGGGGAGAGATGAAAAACTGTTTTTT.

The chain couples TRBV7-9 to TRBJ1-1; D perhaps matches TRBD1 (6 bases). This CDR3 region has 14 residues. V gave up 5 bases and J gave up 2 bases, with 12 bases separating them. Germline-derived CDR1 and CDR2 are SEHNR and FQNEAQ (reference sequence). This CDR3 is CASSPGAFNTEAFF. The CDR3 DNA reads as TGTGCCAGCAGCCCAGGGGCCTTCAACACTGAAGCTTTCTTT.

This clone was counted a few times. The rearrangement joins TRBV7-6 to TRBJ2-7; TRBD1 matches at 9 bases. Trimming took 5 bases from V and 2 from J; bases not matched to a gene: 10. The CDR3 sequence is 16 residues long. CDR1 is SGHVS and CDR2 is FNYEAQ in the germline V gene. CDR3 in amino acids: CASSRGVGQGTYEQYF. The CDR3, as DNA: TGTGCCAGCAGCCGGGGCGTGGGACAGGGTACCTACGAGCAGTACTTC.

This chain connects TRBV10-3 to TRBJ2-1, with 7 bases matching TRBD1. J was trimmed by 8 bases and V by 4 bases; bases with no gene match: 5. The CDR3 runs to 13 residues. Per germline, CDR1 ENHRY and CDR2 SYGVKD. The CDR3 nucleotides are TGTGCCATCAGTGGGACAGGAACGGATGAGCAGTTCTTC. It codes for CAISGTGTDEQFF.

This clone was counted a few times. The V and J genes are TRBV28 and TRBJ1-5, with D possibly matching TRBD1 (5 bases). The germline V gene has CDR1 MDHEN and CDR2 SYDVKM. There are 16 residues in the CDR3. The germline V and J ends were trimmed by 5 bases and 4 bases, with 18 bases remaining between them. This chain's CDR3 is CASSPRGRGGNQPQHF. The CDR3 bases are TGTGCCAGCAGTCCACGAGGTCGGGGGGGTAATCAGCCCCAGCATTTT.

The table lists this clone with a few counts. The CDR3 spells CASSLRPESTDTQYF. CDR3 sequence (DNA): TGTGCCAGCAGCTTGCGGCCGGAAAGCACAGATACGCAGTATTTT. The gene calls are TRBV11-2 and TRBJ2-3; D gene unclear. Germline V CDR1 and CDR2: SGHAT, FQNNGV. V lost 3 bases and J 0 bases, leaving 10 bases between the germline ends. This CDR3 is built from 15 residues.

V and J are TRBV7-2 and TRBJ2-3, with D maybe TRBD1 (5 bases). With 5 bases removed from V and 2 bases from J, the gap between germline ends came to 17 bases. The germline CDR1 and CDR2 sequences are SGHTA and FQGNSA. The CDR3 covers 16 residues. The CDR3 DNA follows: TGTGCCAGCAGCCCAACAGGAGCAGCGTACACAGATACGCAGTATTTT. Protein product: CASSPTGAAYTDTQYF. Full variable domain (outside the CDR3, taken from reference TRBV7-2 and TRBJ2-3): GAGVSQSPSNKVTEKGKDVELRCDPISGHTALYWYRQSLGQGLEFLIYFQGNSAPDKSGLPSDRFSAERTGGSVSTLTIQRTQQEDSAVYLCASSPTGAAYTDTQYFGPGTRLTVL.

The V gene is TRBV2, the J gene TRBJ2-1, with 14 bases identical to TRBD2. This CDR3 contains 19 residues. V was pared by 2 bases and J by 2 bases, with 8 bases of the junction left unmatched. Germline-derived CDR1 and CDR2 are SNHLY and FYNNEI. CDR3 sequence (DNA): TGTGCCAGCAGTGAACCCCCGGGACTAGCGGGAGTCACCTACAATGAGCAGTTCTTC. Its protein product is CASSEPPGLAGVTYNEQFF.

This rearrangement joins TRBV27 to TRBJ1-1; D may be TRBD1 (6 bases). Germline V gene data show CDR1 as MNHEY and CDR2 as SMNVEV (reference sequence). With 6 bases removed from V and 2 bases from J, the gap between germline ends came to 13 bases. There are 14 residues in the CDR3. CDR3 loop: CASRPGQTNTEAFF. DNA for the CDR3: TGTGCCAGCAGACCGGGACAAACCAACACTGAAGCTTTCTTT.

The genes are TRBV18 and TRBJ1-1, with 8 positions matching TRBD1. Germline V CDR1 and CDR2: KGHSH, LQKENI. The V gene end was trimmed by 3 bases and the J gene end by 3 bases; junction bases not matched to a gene: 0. The CDR3 is made up of 13 amino acids. CDR3 nucleotides: TGTGCCAGCTCACCGACAGGGGACACTGAAGCTTTCTTT. Translation: CASSPTGDTEAFF.

The J gene is TRBJ1-1, the V gene TRBV6-5, with a weak D call TRBD1 (5 bases). CDR1 and CDR2 (germline): MNHEY, SVGAGI. Deletions cut 1 base from V and 1 base from J, with 10 bases between. This CDR3 comprises 15 residues. The CDR3 sequence is CASSYYSGQNTEAFF. The CDR3 bases are TGTGCCAGCAGTTACTATTCCGGACAGAACACTGAAGCTTTCTTT.

CDR3 sequence reads: CASSFKGQGLPSTDTQYF. The CDR3 DNA reads as TGTGCCAGCAGCTTCAAGGGACAAGGCCTTCCTAGCACAGATACGCAGTATTTT. The V gene is TRBV7-9, the J gene TRBJ2-3, with D tentatively TRBD1 (6 bases). Trimming took off 3 bases at V and 0 bases at J, with 19 bases between the two ends. The germline V gene has CDR1 SEHNR and CDR2 FQNEAQ (reference sequence). This CDR3 contains 18 residues.

This clone was found a few times. The chain links TRBV18 to TRBJ1-1, with D unresolved. V was clipped by 6 bases and J by 6 bases, with 14 bases between them. Germline V gene data show CDR1 as KGHSH and CDR2 as LQKENI. This CDR3 comprises 13 residues. The chain's CDR3 is CASSRGREAEAFF. The DNA for the CDR3 is TGTGCCAGCTCGCGCGGAAGGGAGGCTGAAGCTTTCTTT.

The chain links TRBV11-2 to TRBJ2-5, with a weak D call TRBD2 (6 bases). Per the germline V gene, CDR1 is SGHAT and CDR2 is FQNNGV. V was trimmed by 3 bases and J by 2 bases, leaving 7 bases between them. This CDR3 is built from 13 residues. CDR3 DNA sequence: TGTGCCAGCAGCTTTGCGGGGCAAGAGACCCAGTACTTC. Its translation: CASSFAGQETQYF. Filled out from reference TRBV11-2 and TRBJ2-5, the complete variable domain reads EAGVAQSPRYKIIEKRQSVAFWCNPISGHATLYWYQQILGQGPKLLIQFQNNGVVDDSQLPKDRFSAERLKGVDSTLKIQPAKLEDSAVYLCASSFAGQETQYFGPGTRLLVL.

The chain joins TRBV19 to TRBJ1-5; 8 bases are shared with TRBD1. After removal of 10 bases from V and 6 bases from J, the junction contained 11 bases not matched to a gene. The CDR3 has 14 amino acids. Looked up from germline, CDR1 is LNHDA and CDR2 is SQIVND (reference sequence). CDR3 DNA: TGTGCCACCAGGCCGGGACAGGTCTTTCAGCCCCAGCATTTT. Protein product: CATRPGQVFQPQHF.

V and J are TRBV5-1 and TRBJ1-5, with TRBD1 matching 9 bases. The CDR3 runs to 20 residues. Trimming at V came to 1 base and at J to 0 bases, leaving 14 bases not matched to a gene. The germline V gene has CDR1 SGHRS and CDR2 YFSETQ. This CDR3 is CASSLRFEGQGVNSNQPQHF. The DNA of the CDR3 is TGCGCCAGCAGCTTGCGATTCGAGGGACAGGGAGTAAATAGCAATCAGCCCCAGCATTTT.

This clone has only a few counts. This chain joins TRBV7-9 and TRBJ2-7; a possible D gene is TRBD2 (5 bases). CDR1 SEHNR and CDR2 FQNEAQ come from the germline V gene (reference sequence). Trimming took 1 base from V and 2 from J, leaving 12 bases between them. The CDR3 length is 15 residues. CDR3 sequence (DNA): TGTGCCAGCAGCTTAGGAGGAGACGGGACCTACGAGCAGTACTTC. This encodes CASSLGGDGTYEQYF.